This TCR beta chain was profiled in a study of blood T cell repertoires in COVID-19. From germline, CDR1 is SGHRS and CDR2 YFSETQ. V lost 1 base and J lost 1, with 8 bases in between. The CDR3 consists of 14 residues. TCRdb's copy holds only in-frame clones and misses some; the assay was immunoSEQ multiplex PCR. The data contain some 300,000 clones, 70% to 90% of them singletons. Sample: peripheral blood. J is TRBJ2-5 and V is TRBV5-1, with D maybe TRBD1 (5 bases). The sequence came from a woman aged 45-65 years with COVID-19, enrolled during active disease. The CDR3, as DNA: TGCGCCAGCAGCTTGTTACAGGCCCAAGAGACCCAGTACTTC. The encoded protein is CASSLLQAQETQYF.